These T cell receptor beta chains were read from a single sample in a study of human T cells and chemical hapten exposure. TCRdb fed the RACE reads into MiXCR, producing one record per CDR3 protein. The table has about 190,000 distinct CDR3 sequences, approximately 24% seen once. The material was whole blood, obtained in connection with sensitization to the hapten diphenylcyclopropenone (DPC). The receptors were sampled from a woman between 40 and 50 years old with alopecia areata. Some clones in this sample may be carry-over from other donors' samples. Both conserved end residues are part of each CDR3. The order of the fields is clone size, V gene, D gene, J gene, CDR3 protein, CDR3 DNA. A D gene is named only where the DNA matches it firmly. Clone size is not always given. Where it is, it says once, few, many or a class for expanded clones.

>-|TRBV10-3|TRBD2|TRBJ2-3
CAIQGDKAGVSDTQYF
TGTGCCATCCAAGGGGATAAAGCGGGAGTATCAGATACGCAGTATTTT
>many|TRBV5-4|-|TRBJ1-1
CASSLMGGGENTEAFF
TGTGCCAGCAGCCTGATGGGGGGGGGTGAGAACACTGAAGCTTTCTTT
>many|TRBV6-2/TRBV6-3|-|TRBJ2-3
CASSYPTSSSDEFTDTQYF
TGTGCCAGCAGTTACCCCACGAGTTCCAGCGATGAGTTCACAGATACGCAGTATTTT
>many|TRBV29-1|-|TRBJ2-3
CSVVRDSWGDTQYF
TGCAGCGTTGTCCGGGACTCATGGGGTGATACGCAGTATTTT
>-|TRBV5-1|-|TRBJ2-7
CASSLIPGPEYEQYF
TGCGCCAGCAGCTTGATTCCTGGGCCCGAATACGAGCAGTACTTC
>few|TRBV6-2/TRBV6-3|TRBD1|TRBJ2-5
CASRIRDRVIETQYF
TGTGCCAGCAGAATCCGGGACAGGGTTATCGAGACCCAGTACTTC
>few|TRBV5-8|-|TRBJ2-7
CASSFTLAWDSYEQYF
TGTGCCAGCAGCTTTACACTGGCTTGGGACTCCTACGAGCAGTACTTC
>-|TRBV7-2|-|TRBJ2-3
CASSLTRATDTQYF
TGTGCCAGCAGCTTAACCAGGGCCACAGATACGCAGTATTTT
>few|TRBV28|TRBD2|TRBJ2-2
CASSRLAGGVGELFF
TGTGCCAGCAGCCGACTAGCGGGTGGGGTCGGGGAGCTGTTTTTT
>few|TRBV6-1|-|TRBJ1-5
CASSEVAYQPQHF
TGTGCCAGCAGTGAAGTTGCTTATCAGCCCCAGCATTTT
>-|TRBV6-5|TRBD2|TRBJ2-7
CASSLAGDSYEQYF
TGTGCCAGCAGTTTAGCGGGGGACTCCTACGAGCAGTACTTC
>-|TRBV28|TRBD2|TRBJ2-7
CLIKGLAGDEQYF
TGTTTGATCAAAGGACTAGCGGGAGACGAGCAGTACTTC
>-|TRBV5-6|-|TRBJ1-2
CASSLVYGYTF
TGTGCCAGCAGCTTGGTCTATGGCTACACCTTC
>few|TRBV28|-|TRBJ2-7
CASSLGTIYEQYF
TGTGCCAGCAGTTTAGGGACAATCTACGAGCAGTACTTC
>many|TRBV20-1|-|TRBJ2-7
CSARAVDSYEQYF
TGCAGTGCTAGAGCGGTCGACTCCTACGAGCAGTACTTC
>few|TRBV6-1|TRBD2|TRBJ2-7
CASSEAFSGSFSYEQYF
TGTGCCAGCAGTGAAGCGTTTAGCGGGAGCTTTTCCTACGAGCAGTACTTC
>few|TRBV20-1|-|TRBJ1-2
CSALLGRNYGYTF
TGCAGTGCTCTCCTAGGACGGAACTATGGCTACACCTTC
>few|TRBV29-1|-|TRBJ2-7
CSVFLGYEQYF
TGCAGCGTCTTCTTGGGATACGAGCAGTACTTC
>few|TRBV28|TRBD2|TRBJ2-3
CASTEPGGHTDTQYF
TGTGCCAGCACCGAACCGGGGGGGCACACAGATACGCAGTATTTT
>-|TRBV4-1|-|TRBJ1-3
CASSQDHRVTIYF
TGCGCCAGCAGCCAAGACCACAGGGTCACCATATATTTT